The 14 T cell receptor beta chains below come from one sample, sequenced in a study of OX40 agonist ivuxolimab in advanced cancers. To prepare the library, the immunoSEQ multiplex PCR assay was applied. What TCRdb holds here is the immuneACCESS table cut down to in-frame rearrangements. Part of the clones is not present; checked against another copy, under half of the missing clones reflect an unresolved V gene, and the others are unexplained. Recorded for this sample are 55,000 to 85,000 clones; roughly 88% of them occurred a single time. The top ten constitute 2.5% to 3% of the sample. This material consisted of CD4+ or CD8+ T cells sorted from blood, taken in a trial of the OX40 agonist ivuxolimab. The receptors were sampled from an adult with an advanced solid tumor such as melanoma, head and neck, liver or kidney cancer.

The genes are TRBV5-1 and TRBJ2-7, with a tentative D call TRBD1 (6 bases). The V gene's germline CDR1 is SGHRS and CDR2 YFSETQ. CDR3 length: 13 residues. V lost 3 bases to trimming and J lost 3 bases, with 10 bases between them. As DNA, the CDR3 is TGCGCCAGCAGCTCGGACAGAAACTACGAGCAGTACTTC. Its protein product is CASSSDRNYEQYF.

This clone was seen just once. The V gene is TRBV7-9, the J gene TRBJ1-2; unclear D gene. The V and J ends lost 1 base and 3 bases respectively, with 9 bases between them. The CDR3 loop spans 14 amino acids. Per germline, CDR1 SEHNR and CDR2 FQNEAQ (reference sequence). The CDR3 nucleotides read TGTGCCAGCAGCTTAGGGGGATTGGACTATGGCTACACCTTC. Amino acid sequence: CASSLGGLDYGYTF.

The chain employs TRBV28 and TRBJ2-4; D might be TRBD1 (6 bases). The CDR3 length is 20 residues. V gave up 5 bases and J gave up 0 bases, with 26 bases separating them. Per germline, CDR1 MDHEN and CDR2 SYDVKM. The DNA of the CDR3 is TGTGCCAGCAGTCCCAAACAGGGCATAATTTCATCCGTAGCCAAAAACATTCAGTACTTC. Protein: CASSPKQGIISSVAKNIQYF. Based on the CDR3 plus reference TRBV28 and TRBJ2-4, the full variable domain is DVKVTQSSRYLVKRTGEKVFLECVQDMDHENMFWYRQDPGLGLRLIYFSYDVKMKEKGDIPEGYSVSREKKERFSLILESASTNQTSMYLCASSPKQGIISSVAKNIQYFGAGTRLSVL.

Turning to this clone: The junction differs from germline at one of its ends, possibly a read error. The identical CDR3 is also encoded by other nucleotide sequences in the sample. The CDR3 region is CASRTGGGGELFF. The CDR3 DNA follows: TGCGCCAGCAGGACAGGGGGCGGCGGGGAGCTGTTTTTT. V and J are TRBV28 and TRBJ2-2, with 11 bases matching TRBD1. Germline CDR1 is MDHEN and CDR2 is SYDVKM. CDR3 length equals 13 residues.

This clone was picked up one time. This rearrangement joins TRBV11-2 to TRBJ2-7; 9 positions agree with TRBD2. CDR1 is SGHAT and CDR2 is FQNNGV in the germline V gene. CDR3 length: 15 amino acids. V trimming: 5 bases; J trimming: 4 bases; junction bases outside the gene matches: 9. CDR3 residues: CASSRGAGGRYEQYF. The CDR3 nucleotides are TGTGCCAGCAGCCGAGGGGCGGGGGGGCGATACGAGCAGTACTTC. Complete variable domain (other parts from reference TRBV11-2 and TRBJ2-7): EAGVAQSPRYKIIEKRQSVAFWCNPISGHATLYWYQQILGQGPKLLIQFQNNGVVDDSQLPKDRFSAERLKGVDSTLKIQPAKLEDSAVYLCASSRGAGGRYEQYFGPGTRLTVT.

This chain links TRBV7-8 with TRBJ2-5, with D unresolved. V lost 5 bases and J 0 bases, leaving 7 bases between the germline ends. CDR3 length: 13 residues. Germline CDR1 is SGHVS and CDR2 is FQNEAQ. The CDR3 nucleotides read TGTGCCAGCAGCCTTGGGGACCAAGAGACCCAGTACTTC. This gives the protein CASSLGDQETQYF.

The chain couples TRBV11-2 to TRBJ2-7, with D hard to call. V was pared by 7 bases and J by 2 bases, with 9 bases between. CDR3 length: 12 residues. Per the germline V gene, CDR1 is SGHAT and CDR2 is FQNNGV. The CDR3 is CASMALTYEQYF. The CDR3 DNA reads as TGTGCCAGCATGGCCTTAACCTACGAGCAGTACTTC.

The rearrangement uses TRBV7-2 and TRBJ1-2, with D hard to call. The germline CDR1 and CDR2 sequences are SGHTA and FQGNSA. The V end lost 5 bases, the J end lost 2 bases, and 3 bases lay between the germline ends. The CDR3 runs 11 residues. The CDR3: CASSRNYGYTF. The CDR3 bases are TGTGCCAGCAGCAGGAACTATGGCTACACCTTC.

This sequence joins TRBV28 and TRBJ1-1; D remains ambiguous. The germline gives CDR1 MDHEN, CDR2 SYDVKM. Trimming stripped 2 bases from V and 4 bases from J, with 5 bases between. This CDR3 comprises 12 residues. The CDR3 sequence: CASSLRVTEAFF. CDR3 sequence (DNA): TGTGCCAGCAGTTTAAGGGTCACTGAAGCTTTCTTT. Full variable domain (rest looked up from reference TRBV28 and TRBJ1-1): DVKVTQSSRYLVKRTGEKVFLECVQDMDHENMFWYRQDPGLGLRLIYFSYDVKMKEKGDIPEGYSVSREKKERFSLILESASTNQTSMYLCASSLRVTEAFFGQGTRLTVV.

The CDR3 loop reads CASSPQRGGLLETQYF. The CDR3 coding sequence is TGTGCCAGCTCACCTCAGCGGGGGGGCCTATTGGAGACCCAGTACTTC. The chain has TRBV18 and TRBJ2-5; 10 bases fit TRBD2. With V trimmed by 3 bases and J by 5 bases, 9 bases remained unmatched. This CDR3 region has 16 residues. CDR1 and CDR2 (germline): KGHSH, LQKENI.

This clone appeared a single time. The chain is built from TRBV19 and TRBJ2-7; 9 positions match TRBD1. CDR1 LNHDA and CDR2 SQIVND come from the germline V gene (reference sequence). CDR3 size: 13 residues. The V gene end was trimmed by 6 bases and the J gene end by 4 bases; junction bases not matched to a gene: 4. CDR3 loop: CASSRDRVYEQYF. In nucleotides, the CDR3 is TGTGCCAGTAGCCGGGACAGGGTTTACGAGCAGTACTTC.

The CDR3 region is CALTQANYGYTF. CDR3 bases: TGTGCCCTAACCCAGGCTAACTATGGCTACACCTTC. The chain couples TRBV30 to TRBJ1-2; D ambiguous. The germline gives CDR1 GTSNPN, CDR2 SVGIG (reference sequence). The CDR3 has 12 residues. V was pared by 8 bases and J by 0 bases, with 10 bases between.

The chain has TRBV7-2 and TRBJ2-3; D is ambiguous. V was shortened by 5 bases and J by 2 bases, with 14 bases between the two germline ends. The CDR3 spans 15 residues. Per germline, CDR1 SGHTA and CDR2 FQGNSA. The CDR3 sequence is CASSPVSSVTDTQYF. The CDR3 coding sequence is TGTGCCAGCAGCCCGGTTAGCAGCGTCACAGATACGCAGTATTTT.

V and J are TRBV4-3 and TRBJ2-5; 9 nucleotides match TRBD2. With V trimmed by 1 base and J by 5 bases, 5 bases remained unmatched. Germline-derived CDR1 and CDR2 are LGHNA and YSLEER. The CDR3 loop spans 15 amino acids. The CDR3 nucleotides are TGCGCCAGCAGCCAAGGCGGGGGGGCCCTGGAGACCCAGTACTTC. As protein: CASSQGGGALETQYF.